This T cell receptor (beta chain) was profiled in a study of shared clonotypes between healthy human individuals. Whole-study findings and limits: Sharing across four donors was highest in naive CD4 (roughly 5%) and lowest in memory CD8 (0.4%). A generally larger estimated richness was seen in naive subsets than in memory subsets. Sampling covered blood only; tissue repertoires likely differ.

As to this clone: Its antigen is unidentified.

Authors' analysis steps: For the immunoSEQ data, sequences were junction-only without quality scores, so filtering differed. Sequencing used immunoSEQ multiplex PCR; TCRdb keeps in-frame clones, though not all of them. V and J calls and clone size follow that table, whereas D and trimming were derived from the DNA. The sample lists 950,000 to 1,300,000 clones, around 76% occurring once. CDR3 size: 16 residues. With V trimmed by 8 bases and J by 8 bases, 16 bases remained unmatched. Germline CDR1 reads MNHNY; CDR2 reads SVGAGI (reference sequence). The genes are TRBV6-6 and TRBJ2-7; 12 bases are a match to TRBD2. The source of this sequence is a man younger than 35 in good health. The sequenced sample was memory CD4+ T cells sorted from blood. The subset here: CD45RA-negative fraction. The DNA of the CDR3 is TGTGCCAGCCGCGGGACTAGCGGGTCACGGGATTTGCAGCAGTACTTC. It is translated as CASRGTSGSRDLQQYF.